Each of the 27 T cell receptor beta chains below was sequenced from the same sample in a study of OX40 agonist ivuxolimab in advanced cancers. The repertoire was sequenced with immunoSEQ multiplex PCR; TCRdb's copy has only in-frame clones and lacks some. In the table there are fewer than 200,000 clones, roughly 94% of which are singletons. Sequenced here: CD4+ or CD8+ T cells sorted from blood, sampled in a trial of the OX40 agonist ivuxolimab. The receptors stem from an adult with an advanced solid tumor such as melanoma, head and neck, liver or kidney cancer.

This chain uses TRBV11-2 with TRBJ2-7, with 9 bases fitting TRBD1. With V trimmed by 5 bases and J by 3 bases, 5 bases remained unmatched. Germline V gene lookup returns CDR1 SGHAT and CDR2 FQNNGV. CDR3 length: 14 residues. CDR3 nucleotide sequence: TGTGCCAGCAGCCTCGGGACAGGGAGCTACGAGCAGTACTTC. It translates to CASSLGTGSYEQYF.

Written as DNA, the CDR3 is TGTGCCAGTAGTATACCCAGGGGGCCGCCGGGGAATGAGCAGTTCTTC. This gives the protein CASSIPRGPPGNEQFF. This chain links TRBV19 with TRBJ2-1, with 8 bases identical to TRBD1. The germline CDR1 and CDR2 sequences are LNHDA and SQIVND (reference sequence). The CDR3 length is 16 residues. The J segment lost 7 bases and the V segment lost 2 bases, leaving 10 bases of the junction unmatched. Complete variable domain (other parts from reference TRBV19 and TRBJ2-1): DGGITQSPKYLFRKEGQNVTLSCEQNLNHDAMYWYRQDPGQGLRLIYYSQIVNDFQKGDIAEGYSVSREKKESFPLTVTSAQKNPTAFYLCASSIPRGPPGNEQFFGPGTRLTVL.

This clone was recorded only once. The CDR3 sequence: CASSLVYTGGDGYTF. For the CDR3, the DNA is TGTGCCAGCAGCTTAGTATACACAGGGGGCGATGGCTACACCTTC. J is TRBJ1-2 and V is TRBV7-9; TRBD1 aligns across 9 bases. Germline V lookup: CDR1 SEHNR, CDR2 FQNEAQ (reference sequence). The trim removed 1 base at V and 6 bases at J, leaving 6 bases unmatched. CDR3 length: 15 residues.

This chain links TRBV18 with TRBJ2-3; D is ambiguous. Germline lookup yields CDR1 KGHSH and CDR2 LQKENI. Trimming took off 0 bases at V and 2 bases at J, with 9 bases between the two ends. The CDR3 loop spans 15 amino acids. The CDR3 bases are TGTGCCAGCTCACCACCGAGTAGGGACACAGATACGCAGTATTTT. It encodes CASSPPSRDTDTQYF. The full variable domain, rest sourced from reference TRBV18 and TRBJ2-3, is NAGVMQNPRHLVRRRGQEARLRCSPMKGHSHVYWYRQLPEEGLKFMVYLQKENIIDESGMPKERFSAEFPKEGPSILRIQQVVRGDSAAYFCASSPPSRDTDTQYFGPGTRLTVL.

The chain is built from TRBV2 and TRBJ1-1; perhaps TRBD1 as D (6 bases). The V gene lost 8 bases and the J gene lost 5 bases, with 18 bases spanning the gap. The CDR3 spans 14 residues. Germline loops: CDR1 SNHLY, CDR2 FYNNEI. The CDR3 region is CASVRGAVGTEAFF. The DNA of the CDR3 is TGTGCCAGCGTCCGGGGGGCCGTGGGGACTGAAGCTTTCTTT.

The chain joins TRBV9 to TRBJ2-3; weak D call: TRBD1 (6 bases). There are 14 residues in the CDR3. Germline CDR1 SGDLS, CDR2 YYNGEE. Trimming removed 5 bases at V and 6 bases at J, with 16 bases between. CDR3 in amino acids: CASSYRQETDTQYF. In nucleotides, the CDR3 is TGTGCCAGCAGTTACCGACAGGAGACGGATACGCAGTATTTT. Full variable domain (rest looked up from reference TRBV9 and TRBJ2-3): DSGVTQTPKHLITATGQRVTLRCSPRSGDLSVYWYQQSLDQGLQFLIQYYNGEERAKGNILERFSAQQFPDLHSELNLSSLELGDSALYFCASSYRQETDTQYFGPGTRLTVL.

V usage is TRBV7-2 and J usage is TRBJ2-6; no definite D call. CDR1 SGHTA and CDR2 FQGNSA come from the germline V gene. This CDR3 contains 16 residues. Trimming removed 1 base at V and 0 bases at J, with 7 bases between. In nucleotides, the CDR3 is TGTGCCAGCAGCTTAGGGGTCCCCTCTGGGGCCAACGTCCTGACTTTC. It is translated as CASSLGVPSGANVLTF.

CDR3 sequence (DNA): TGTGCCAGCAGCCCCTTTGGGGGGAGGGCCTTGTACTTC. The encoded protein is CASSPFGGRALYF. The chain has TRBV5-8 and TRBJ2-4; 7 bases are a match to TRBD2. Trimming removed 4 bases from V and 15 bases from J; junction bases left unmatched: 13. The CDR3 has 13 amino acids. CDR1 and CDR2 from the germline V gene are SGHTS and YDEGEE. The full variable domain, its missing parts supplied by reference TRBV5-8 and TRBJ2-4, is EAGVTQSPTHLIKTRGQQATLRCSPISGHTSVYWYQQALGLGLQFLLWYDEGEERNRGNFPPRFSGRQFPNYSSELNVNALELEDSALYLCASSPFGGRALYFGAGTRLSVL.

This clone was counted between two and nine times. The chain uses TRBV28 and TRBJ1-2, with TRBD1 matching over 10 bases. The CDR3 is 12 amino acids. V lost 8 bases to trimming and J lost 6 bases; unmatched junction nucleotides: 3. Per germline, CDR1 MDHEN and CDR2 SYDVKM. This CDR3 reads CASVGQGNGYTF. CDR3 in DNA: TGTGCCAGCGTGGGACAGGGGAATGGCTACACCTTC.

The V gene is TRBV7-9, the J gene TRBJ1-5; D is unclear. CDR3 size: 10 residues. CDR1 SEHNR and CDR2 FQNEAQ come from the germline V gene (reference sequence). Between the trimmed V and J ends, which lost 10 bases and 6 bases, there was a span of 7 bases. CDR3 sequence: CAMVGQPQHF. The CDR3 region has the DNA TGTGCCATGGTAGGTCAGCCCCAGCATTTT.

The rearrangement links TRBV27 to TRBJ1-2, with no clear D. The V gene lost 5 bases and the J gene lost 4 bases, with 17 bases spanning the gap. The CDR3 has 15 amino acids. Germline V gene sequence: CDR1 MNHEY, CDR2 SMNVEV (reference sequence). The CDR3: CASSIRGTAFYGYTF. CDR3 coding DNA: TGTGCCAGCAGTATTCGGGGTACGGCCTTCTATGGCTACACCTTC.

The sample holds one count of this clone. V is TRBV19 and J is TRBJ2-1; 7 positions match TRBD2. The CDR3 has 18 amino acids. The J segment lost 6 bases and the V segment lost 2 bases, leaving 16 bases of the junction unmatched. CDR1 is LNHDA and CDR2 is SQIVND in the germline V gene (reference sequence). CDR3 DNA sequence: TGTGCCAGTAGTATATACCCTGGTGCGTCTAGCGGCCTCAATGAGCAGTTCTTC. Translating gives CASSIYPGASSGLNEQFF.

This clone has only one observation. V gene TRBV7-9 combines with J gene TRBJ1-3; D is undetermined. V shed 1 base and J shed 0 bases, with 7 bases lying between them. CDR1 and CDR2 from the germline V gene are SEHNR and FQNEAQ (reference sequence). The CDR3 consists of 15 residues. This chain's CDR3 is CASSLDGISGNTIYF. The CDR3, as DNA: TGTGCCAGCAGCTTAGACGGAATCTCTGGAAACACCATATATTTT.

This rearrangement joins TRBV19 to TRBJ2-5; tentative D call: TRBD2 (6 bases). There are 15 residues in the CDR3. CDR1 and CDR2 from the germline V gene are LNHDA and SQIVND (reference sequence). V was clipped by 8 bases and J by 1 base, with 17 bases between them. The CDR3 region is CASATLGLTQETQYF. CDR3 in DNA: TGTGCCAGTGCGACCTTGGGACTGACCCAAGAGACCCAGTACTTC.

The CDR3 bases are TGTGCCAGCAGCCTGCTCGTGGGGGGCGCAGATACGCAGTATTTT. It specifies CASSLLVGGADTQYF. The rearrangement joins TRBV5-6 to TRBJ2-3; tentatively, D is TRBD1 or TRBD2 (6 bases each). Trimming left V 4 bases short and J 4 bases short, with 16 bases between. The CDR3 spans 15 residues. In germline, CDR1 is SGHDT, CDR2 YYEEEE.

The chain joins TRBV19 to TRBJ2-2; maybe TRBD2 (5 bases). The CDR3 is 15 residues long. Germline-derived CDR1 and CDR2 are LNHDA and SQIVND (reference sequence). V was pared by 5 bases and J by 1 base, with 11 bases between. Written as DNA, the CDR3 is TGTGCCAGTAGTTCCCCCGGGGTGAACACCGGGGAGCTGTTTTTT. Its translation is CASSSPGVNTGELFF.

This clone was seen only once. The gene calls are TRBV18 and TRBJ2-2, with 9 bases lining up with TRBD2. Germline lookup yields CDR1 KGHSH and CDR2 LQKENI. The CDR3 is 16 amino acids. V shed 3 bases and J 7 bases; nucleotides not matched to a gene: 9. CDR3 DNA: TGTGCCAGCTCACCGAGTCCGGGACTAGCTGGCGGGGAGCTGTTTTTT. Amino acids: CASSPSPGLAGGELFF.

This rearrangement joins TRBV9 to TRBJ1-2, with no clear D. V was pared by 3 bases and J by 2 bases, with 5 bases between. From germline, CDR1 is SGDLS and CDR2 YYNGEE. The CDR3 covers 12 residues. The DNA of the CDR3 is TGTGCCAGCAGCGCCGAGAACTATGGCTACACCTTC. Its protein product is CASSAENYGYTF.

The CDR3 coding sequence is TGTGCCTCCGCGGGGGGTAACAATCAGCCCCAGCATTTT. Its protein is CASAGGNNQPQHF. V is TRBV10-3 and J is TRBJ1-5; maybe TRBD1 (5 bases). This CDR3 is 13 amino acids long. Germline assignment: CDR1 ENHRY and CDR2 SYGVKD. V was cut by 11 bases and J by 3 bases, with 14 bases left in between.

The chain joins TRBV6-1 to TRBJ2-7, with D uncertain. Looked up from germline, CDR1 is MNHNS and CDR2 is SASEGT. V was clipped by 2 bases and J by 3 bases, with 2 bases between them. This CDR3 has 11 residues. This CDR3 is CASSERYEQYF. As DNA, the CDR3 is TGTGCCAGCAGTGAACGCTACGAGCAGTACTTC.

The chain employs TRBV7-2 and TRBJ1-4; D is perhaps TRBD1 (5 bases). Per germline, CDR1 SGHTA and CDR2 FQGNSA. The CDR3 runs 14 residues. V was trimmed by 2 bases and J by 7 bases, leaving 11 bases between them. In DNA form, the CDR3 reads TGTGCCAGCAGCTTAAACCAGGGTCTTGAAAAACTGTTTTTT. Amino acid sequence: CASSLNQGLEKLFF.

The chain is built from TRBV9 and TRBJ1-6; D unresolved. Germline V CDR1 and CDR2: SGDLS, YYNGEE. This CDR3 is built from 14 residues. V was shortened by 6 bases and J by 13 bases, with 20 bases between the two germline ends. This CDR3 reads CASTTRELGSPLHF. The CDR3, as DNA: TGTGCCAGCACAACACGGGAATTAGGCTCGCCCCTCCACTTT.

The CDR3 DNA reads TGTGCCAGCAGCTTATATTCCCTGGAGGATGAGCAGTTCTTC. The encoded protein is CASSLYSLEDEQFF. V is TRBV7-2 and J is TRBJ2-1, with D possibly being TRBD2 (5 bases). This CDR3 comprises 14 residues. Per germline, CDR1 SGHTA and CDR2 FQGNSA. The V end was cut by 2 bases, the J end by 8 bases, with 13 bases between. Together with reference TRBV7-2 and TRBJ2-1, the CDR3 gives the full variable domain: GAGVSQSPSNKVTEKGKDVELRCDPISGHTALYWYRQSLGQGLEFLIYFQGNSAPDKSGLPSDRFSAERTGGSVSTLTIQRTQQEDSAVYLCASSLYSLEDEQFFGPGTRLTVL.

The chain carries TRBV6-6 and TRBJ1-3; 8 bases match TRBD1. The CDR3 spans 16 residues. Per the germline V gene, CDR1 is MNHNY and CDR2 is SVGAGI (reference sequence). Trimming removed 4 bases from V and 4 bases from J; junction bases left unmatched: 9. The DNA for the CDR3 is TGTGCCAGCAGTTGGGGTCAGGGGGCGCTCGGAAACACCATATATTTT. The encoded protein is CASSWGQGALGNTIYF.

V and J are TRBV11-2 and TRBJ2-7; D might be TRBD1 (5 bases). Trimming took off 3 bases at V and 3 bases at J, with 12 bases between the two ends. CDR3 length equals 14 residues. Per germline, CDR1 SGHAT and CDR2 FQNNGV. The CDR3 loop is CASSFQGISYEQYF. The DNA for the CDR3 is TGTGCCAGCAGCTTTCAGGGAATAAGCTACGAGCAGTACTTC. Variable domain in full (rest from reference TRBV11-2 and TRBJ2-7): EAGVAQSPRYKIIEKRQSVAFWCNPISGHATLYWYQQILGQGPKLLIQFQNNGVVDDSQLPKDRFSAERLKGVDSTLKIQPAKLEDSAVYLCASSFQGISYEQYFGPGTRLTVT.

The chain links TRBV2 to TRBJ1-1; D call uncertain. The CDR3 consists of 13 residues. Trimming shortened V by 11 bases and J by 2 bases, and 15 bases separated the two germline ends. Germline-derived CDR1 and CDR2 are SNHLY and FYNNEI. CDR3 protein: CACQKTANTEAFF. CDR3 sequence (DNA): TGTGCCTGCCAGAAGACGGCTAACACTGAAGCTTTCTTT.

The genes are TRBV10-3 and TRBJ1-5; 11 bases map to TRBD1. V lost 8 bases, J lost 6 bases, and 3 bases stayed unmatched. The CDR3 has 13 residues. Germline V gene sequence: CDR1 ENHRY, CDR2 SYGVKD. CDR3 coding DNA: TGTGCCATCGGGACAGGGGGGGGTCAGCCCCAGCATTTT. Its translation: CAIGTGGGQPQHF.